Described below is a single T cell receptor (beta chain) sequence and its context. Germline V CDR1 and CDR2: DFQATT, SNEGSKA (reference sequence). The CDR3 runs to 14 residues. The V gene end was trimmed by 7 bases and the J gene end by 4 bases; junction bases not matched to a gene: 10. These data originate in a study of blood T cells in healthy people across ages. Study at large: Roughly one uniquely barcoded beta molecule per two T cells was captured.

The use of a sample-barcoded 5' primer and a J-beta primer mix characterized a second PCR of roughly 6 to 11 cycles. TCRdb itself ran the 5' RACE reads through MiXCR, one entry per CDR3 protein. Of under 800,000 distinct CDR3 sequences in the sample, 20% to 25% were seen once. The material sequenced was blood. This TCR was sampled from a man aged 70-80 years in good health. This rearrangement joins TRBV20-1 to TRBJ2-7, with 10 positions matching TRBD2. The CDR3 region has the DNA TGCAGTGGAACTAGCGGGAATCTCGGGTACGAGCAGTACTTC. Translating it yields CSGTSGNLGYEQYF.